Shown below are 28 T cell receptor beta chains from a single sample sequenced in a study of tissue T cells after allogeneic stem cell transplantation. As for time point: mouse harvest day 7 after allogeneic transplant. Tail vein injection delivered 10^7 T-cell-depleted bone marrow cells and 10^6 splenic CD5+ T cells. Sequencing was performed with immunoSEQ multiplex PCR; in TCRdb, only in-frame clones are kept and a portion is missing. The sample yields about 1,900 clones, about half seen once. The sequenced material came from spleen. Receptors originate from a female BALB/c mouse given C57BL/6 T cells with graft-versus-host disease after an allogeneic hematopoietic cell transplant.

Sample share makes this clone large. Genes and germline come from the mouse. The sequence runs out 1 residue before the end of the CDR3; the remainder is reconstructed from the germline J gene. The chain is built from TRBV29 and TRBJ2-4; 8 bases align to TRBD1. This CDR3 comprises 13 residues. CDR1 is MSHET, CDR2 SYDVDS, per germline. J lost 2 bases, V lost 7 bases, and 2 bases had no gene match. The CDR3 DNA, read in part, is TGTGCTAGCACCCAGGGGGCTCAAAACACCTTGTAC. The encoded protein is CASTQGAQNTLY. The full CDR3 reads CASTQGAQNTLYF.

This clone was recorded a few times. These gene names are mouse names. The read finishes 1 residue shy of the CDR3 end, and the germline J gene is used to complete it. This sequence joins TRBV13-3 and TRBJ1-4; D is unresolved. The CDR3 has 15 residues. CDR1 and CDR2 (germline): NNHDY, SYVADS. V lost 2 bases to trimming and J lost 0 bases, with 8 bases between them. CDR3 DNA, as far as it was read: TGTGCCAGCAGTGAGGCAGTTATTTCCAACGAAAGATTATTT. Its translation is CASSEAVISNERLF. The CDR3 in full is CASSEAVISNERLFF. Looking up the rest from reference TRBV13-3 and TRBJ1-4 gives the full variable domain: EAAVTQSPRSKVAVTGGKVTLSCHQTNNHDYMYWYRQDTGHGLRLIHYSYVADSTEKGDIPDGYKASRPSQENFSLILELASLSQTAVYFCASSEAVISNERLFFGHGTKLSVL.

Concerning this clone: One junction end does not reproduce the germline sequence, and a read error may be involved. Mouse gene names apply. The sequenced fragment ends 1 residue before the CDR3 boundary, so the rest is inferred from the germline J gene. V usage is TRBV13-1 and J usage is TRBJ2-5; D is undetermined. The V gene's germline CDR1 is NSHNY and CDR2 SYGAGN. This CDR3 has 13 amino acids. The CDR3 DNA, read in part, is TGTGCCAGCGGTGATCGAGGCCAAGACACCCAGTAC. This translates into CASGDRGQDTQY. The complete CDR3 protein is CASGDRGQDTQYF.

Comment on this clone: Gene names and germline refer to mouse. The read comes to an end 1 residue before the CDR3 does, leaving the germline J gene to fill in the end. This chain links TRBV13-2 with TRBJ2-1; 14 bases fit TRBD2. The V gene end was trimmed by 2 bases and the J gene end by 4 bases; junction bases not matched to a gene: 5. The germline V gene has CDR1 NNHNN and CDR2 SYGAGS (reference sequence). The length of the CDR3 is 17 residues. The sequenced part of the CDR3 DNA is TGTGCCAGCGGTGAGAGGGGACTGGGGGGGCGATATGCTGAGCAGTTC. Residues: CASGERGLGGRYAEQF. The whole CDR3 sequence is CASGERGLGGRYAEQFF.

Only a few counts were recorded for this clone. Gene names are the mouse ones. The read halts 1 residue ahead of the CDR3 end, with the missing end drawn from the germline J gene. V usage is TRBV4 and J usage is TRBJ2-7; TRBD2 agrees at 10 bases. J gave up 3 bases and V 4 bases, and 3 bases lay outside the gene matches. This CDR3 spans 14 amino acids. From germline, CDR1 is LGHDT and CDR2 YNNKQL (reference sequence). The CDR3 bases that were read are TGTGCCAGCAGCTTAGGGACTGGGGACTATGAACAGTAC. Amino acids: CASSLGTGDYEQY. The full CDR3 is CASSLGTGDYEQYF.

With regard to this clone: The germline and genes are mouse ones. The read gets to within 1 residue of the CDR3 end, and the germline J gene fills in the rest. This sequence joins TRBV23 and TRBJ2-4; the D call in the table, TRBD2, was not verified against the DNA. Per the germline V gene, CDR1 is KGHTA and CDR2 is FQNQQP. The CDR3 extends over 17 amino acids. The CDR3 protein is CSSSQSGGRSGQNTLYF. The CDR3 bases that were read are TGCTCCAGCAGTCAATCGGGGGGGCGCTCGGGTCAAAACACCTTGTAC.

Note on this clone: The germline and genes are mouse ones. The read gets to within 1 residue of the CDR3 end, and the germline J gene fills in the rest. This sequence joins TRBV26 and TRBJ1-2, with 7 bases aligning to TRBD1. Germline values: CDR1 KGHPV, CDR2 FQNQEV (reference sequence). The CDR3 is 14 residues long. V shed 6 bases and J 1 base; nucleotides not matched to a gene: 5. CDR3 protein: CASSLYRGNSDYTF. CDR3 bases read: TGTGCCAGCAGCCTTTACAGGGGAAACTCCGACTACACC.

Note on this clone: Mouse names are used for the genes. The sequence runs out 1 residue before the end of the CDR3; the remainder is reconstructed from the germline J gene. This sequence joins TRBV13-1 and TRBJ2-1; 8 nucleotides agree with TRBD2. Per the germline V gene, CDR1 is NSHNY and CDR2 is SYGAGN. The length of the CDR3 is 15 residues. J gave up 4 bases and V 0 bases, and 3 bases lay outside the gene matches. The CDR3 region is CASSDGGGAYAEQFF. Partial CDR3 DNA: TGTGCCAGCAGTGATGGGGGGGGCGCGTATGCTGAGCAGTTC.

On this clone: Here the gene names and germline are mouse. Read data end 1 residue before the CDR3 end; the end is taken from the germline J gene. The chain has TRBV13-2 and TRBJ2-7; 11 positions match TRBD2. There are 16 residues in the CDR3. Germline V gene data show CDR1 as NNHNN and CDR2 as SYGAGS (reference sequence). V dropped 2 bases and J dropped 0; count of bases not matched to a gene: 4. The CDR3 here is CASGEPLGGRSYEQYF. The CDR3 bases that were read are TGTGCCAGCGGTGAGCCACTGGGGGGGCGCTCCTATGAACAGTAC.

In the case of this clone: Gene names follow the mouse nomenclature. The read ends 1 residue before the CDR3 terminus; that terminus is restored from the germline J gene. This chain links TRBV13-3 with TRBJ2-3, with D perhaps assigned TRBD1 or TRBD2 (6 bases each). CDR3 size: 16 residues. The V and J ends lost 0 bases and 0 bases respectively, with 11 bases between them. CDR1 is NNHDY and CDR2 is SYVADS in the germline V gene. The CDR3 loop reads CASSDARGTSAETLYF. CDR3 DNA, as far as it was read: TGTGCCAGCAGTGATGCGAGGGGGACTAGTGCAGAAACGCTGTAT.

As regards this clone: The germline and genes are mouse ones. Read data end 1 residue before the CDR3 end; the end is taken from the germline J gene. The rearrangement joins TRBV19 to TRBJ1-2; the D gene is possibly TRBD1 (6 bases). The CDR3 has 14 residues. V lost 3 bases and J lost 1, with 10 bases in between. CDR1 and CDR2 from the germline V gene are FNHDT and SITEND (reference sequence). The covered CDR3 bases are TGTGCCAGCAGTAACCTCAGGGGAAACTCCGACTACACC. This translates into CASSNLRGNSDYT. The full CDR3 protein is CASSNLRGNSDYTF.

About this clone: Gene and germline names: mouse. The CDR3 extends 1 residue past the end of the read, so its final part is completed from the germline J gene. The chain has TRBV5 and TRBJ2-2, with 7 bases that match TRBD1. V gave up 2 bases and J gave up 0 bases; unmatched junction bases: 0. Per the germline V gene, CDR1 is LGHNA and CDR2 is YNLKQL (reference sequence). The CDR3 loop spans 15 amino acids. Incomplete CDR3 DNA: TGTGCCAGCAGCCAACAGGGGGCAAACACCGGGCAGCTCTAC. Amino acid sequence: CASSQQGANTGQLY. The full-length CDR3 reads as CASSQQGANTGQLYF.

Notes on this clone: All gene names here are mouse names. The part of the CDR3 DNA that was read is TGTGCCAGCGGTGATTTGGGGGCGCGGGCAGAAACGCTGTAT. It specifies CASGDLGARAETLY. In full, the CDR3 reads CASGDLGARAETLYF. The chain is built from TRBV13-2 and TRBJ2-3, with D tentatively TRBD1 or TRBD2 (6 bases each). The read terminates 1 residue before the CDR3 end, so the remaining end is supplied by the germline J gene. This CDR3 has 15 amino acids. V lost 1 base and J 3 bases, leaving 12 bases between the germline ends. In germline, CDR1 is NNHNN, CDR2 SYGAGS (reference sequence).

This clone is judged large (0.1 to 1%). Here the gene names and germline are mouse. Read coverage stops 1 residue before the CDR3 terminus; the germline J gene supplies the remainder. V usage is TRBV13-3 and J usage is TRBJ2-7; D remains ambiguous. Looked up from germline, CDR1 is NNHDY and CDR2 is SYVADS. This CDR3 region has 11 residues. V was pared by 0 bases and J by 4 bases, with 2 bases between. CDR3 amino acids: CASSDGYEQYF. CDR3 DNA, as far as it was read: TGTGCCAGCAGTGATGGGTATGAACAGTAC.

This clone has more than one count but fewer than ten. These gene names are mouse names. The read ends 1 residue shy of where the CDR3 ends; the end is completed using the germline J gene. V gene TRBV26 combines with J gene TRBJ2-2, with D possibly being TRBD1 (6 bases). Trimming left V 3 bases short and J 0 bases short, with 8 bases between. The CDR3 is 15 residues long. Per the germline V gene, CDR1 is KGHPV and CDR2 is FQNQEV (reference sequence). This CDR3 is CASSLGTTNTGQLYF. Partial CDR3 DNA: TGTGCCAGCAGTCTCGGGACAACAAACACCGGGCAGCTCTAC.

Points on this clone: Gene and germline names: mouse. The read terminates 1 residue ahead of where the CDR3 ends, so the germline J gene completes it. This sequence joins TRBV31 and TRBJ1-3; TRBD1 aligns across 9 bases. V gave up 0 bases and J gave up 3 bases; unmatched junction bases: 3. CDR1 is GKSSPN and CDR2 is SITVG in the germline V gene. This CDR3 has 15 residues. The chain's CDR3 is CAWSLRDRVGNTLYF. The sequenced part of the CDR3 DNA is TGTGCCTGGAGTCTACGGGACAGGGTTGGAAATACGCTCTAT.

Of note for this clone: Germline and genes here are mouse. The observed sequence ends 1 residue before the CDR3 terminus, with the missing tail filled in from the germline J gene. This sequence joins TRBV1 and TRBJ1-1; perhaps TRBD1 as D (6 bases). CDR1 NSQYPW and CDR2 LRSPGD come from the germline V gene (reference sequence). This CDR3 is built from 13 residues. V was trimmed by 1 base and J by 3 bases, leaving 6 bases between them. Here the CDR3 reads CTCSAGTDTEVFF. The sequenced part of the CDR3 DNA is TGCACCTGCAGTGCAGGGACAGACACAGAAGTCTTC.

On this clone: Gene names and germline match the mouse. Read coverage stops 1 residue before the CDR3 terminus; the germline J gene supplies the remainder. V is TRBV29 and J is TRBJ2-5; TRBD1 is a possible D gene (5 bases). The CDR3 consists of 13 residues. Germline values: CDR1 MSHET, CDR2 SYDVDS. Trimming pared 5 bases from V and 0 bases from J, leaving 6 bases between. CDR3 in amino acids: CASSQGNQDTQYF. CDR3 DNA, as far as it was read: TGTGCTAGCAGTCAGGGTAACCAAGACACCCAGTAC.

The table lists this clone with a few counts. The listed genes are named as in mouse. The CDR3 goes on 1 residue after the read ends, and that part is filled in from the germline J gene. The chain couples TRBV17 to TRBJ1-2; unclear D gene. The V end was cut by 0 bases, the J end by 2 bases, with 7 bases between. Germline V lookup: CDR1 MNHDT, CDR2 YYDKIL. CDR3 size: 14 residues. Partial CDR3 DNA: TGTGCTAGCAGTAGAGATCCAGACAACTCCGACTACACC. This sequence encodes CASSRDPDNSDYT. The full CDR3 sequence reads CASSRDPDNSDYTF.

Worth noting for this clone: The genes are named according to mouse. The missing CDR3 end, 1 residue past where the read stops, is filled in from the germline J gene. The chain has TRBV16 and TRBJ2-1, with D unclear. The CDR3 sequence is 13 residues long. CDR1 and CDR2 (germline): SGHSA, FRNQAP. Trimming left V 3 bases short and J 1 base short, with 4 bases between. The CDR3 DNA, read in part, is TGTGCAAGCAGCTTGGACAACTATGCTGAGCAGTTC. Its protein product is CASSLDNYAEQF. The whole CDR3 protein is CASSLDNYAEQFF. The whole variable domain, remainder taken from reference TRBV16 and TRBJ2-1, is NAGVIQTPRHKVTGKGQEATLWCEPISGHSAVFWYRQTIVQGLEFLTYFRNQAPIDDSGMPKERFSAQMPNQSHSTLKIQSTQPQDSAVYLCASSLDNYAEQFFGPGTRLTVL.

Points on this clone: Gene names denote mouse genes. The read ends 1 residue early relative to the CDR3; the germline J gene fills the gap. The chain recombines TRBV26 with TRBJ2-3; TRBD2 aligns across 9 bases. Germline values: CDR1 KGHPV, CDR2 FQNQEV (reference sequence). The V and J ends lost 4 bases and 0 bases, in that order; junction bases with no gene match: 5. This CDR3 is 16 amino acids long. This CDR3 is CASSPRLGVSAETLYF. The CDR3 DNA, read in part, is TGTGCCAGCAGTCCCCGACTGGGGGTTAGTGCAGAAACGCTGTAT.

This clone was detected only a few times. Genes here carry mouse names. The CDR3 loop reads CASSPGRVSGNTLYF. The CDR3 DNA, read in part, is TGTGCCAGCTCCCCCGGCAGGGTTTCTGGAAATACGCTCTAT. The chain joins TRBV12-1 to TRBJ1-3; possible D gene TRBD1, 5 bases. With the read ending 1 residue before the CDR3 end, the germline J gene is used to fill in that end. This CDR3 is 15 amino acids long. CDR1 SGHSN and CDR2 HYEKVE come from the germline V gene. The ends were cut back, 4 bases at V and 0 bases at J, with 12 bases in the middle.

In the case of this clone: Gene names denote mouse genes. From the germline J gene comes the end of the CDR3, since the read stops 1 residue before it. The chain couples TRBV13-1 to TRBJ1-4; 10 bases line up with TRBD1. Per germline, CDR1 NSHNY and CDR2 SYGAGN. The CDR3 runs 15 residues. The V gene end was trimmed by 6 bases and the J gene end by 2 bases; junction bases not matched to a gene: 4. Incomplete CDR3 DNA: TGTGCCAGCAAACCGGGACAGGGGTCCAACGAAAGATTATTT. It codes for CASKPGQGSNERLF. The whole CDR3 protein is CASKPGQGSNERLFF. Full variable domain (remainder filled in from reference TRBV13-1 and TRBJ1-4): EAAVTQSPRNKVTVTGGNVTLSCRQTNSHNYMYWYRQDTGHGLRLIHYSYGAGNLRIGDVPDGYKATRTTQEDFFLLLELASPSQTSLYFCASKPGQGSNERLFFGHGTKLSVL.

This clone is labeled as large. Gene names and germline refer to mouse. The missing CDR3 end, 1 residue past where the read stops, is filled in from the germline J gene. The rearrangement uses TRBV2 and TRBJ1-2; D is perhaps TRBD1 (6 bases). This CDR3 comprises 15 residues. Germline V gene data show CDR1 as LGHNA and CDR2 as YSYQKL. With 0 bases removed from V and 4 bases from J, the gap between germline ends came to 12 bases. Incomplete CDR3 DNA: TGTGCCAGCAGCCAAGAAGGGGGGCGCGGCTCCGACTACACC. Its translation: CASSQEGGRGSDYT. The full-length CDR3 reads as CASSQEGGRGSDYTF. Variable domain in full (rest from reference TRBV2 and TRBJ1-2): DPKIIQKPKYLVAVTGSEKILICEQYLGHNAMYWYRQSAKKPLEFMFSYSYQKLMDNQTASSRFQPQSSKKNHLDLQITALKPDDSATYFCASSQEGGRGSDYTFGSGTRLLVI.

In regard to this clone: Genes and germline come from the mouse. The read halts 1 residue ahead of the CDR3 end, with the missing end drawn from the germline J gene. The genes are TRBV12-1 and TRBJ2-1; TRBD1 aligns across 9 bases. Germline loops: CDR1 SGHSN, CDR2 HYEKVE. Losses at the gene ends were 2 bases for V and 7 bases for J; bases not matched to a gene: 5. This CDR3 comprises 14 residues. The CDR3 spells CASSPTGGRAEQFF. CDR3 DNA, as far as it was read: TGTGCCAGCTCTCCTACAGGGGGCAGGGCTGAGCAGTTC.

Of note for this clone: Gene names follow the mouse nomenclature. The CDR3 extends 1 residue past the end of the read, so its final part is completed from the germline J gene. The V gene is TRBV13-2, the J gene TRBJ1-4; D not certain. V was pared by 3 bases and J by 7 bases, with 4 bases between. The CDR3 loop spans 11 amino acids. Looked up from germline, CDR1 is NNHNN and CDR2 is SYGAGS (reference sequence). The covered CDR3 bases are TGTGCCAGCGGTGGGGGCGAAAGATTATTT. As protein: CASGGGERLF. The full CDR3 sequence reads CASGGGERLFF.

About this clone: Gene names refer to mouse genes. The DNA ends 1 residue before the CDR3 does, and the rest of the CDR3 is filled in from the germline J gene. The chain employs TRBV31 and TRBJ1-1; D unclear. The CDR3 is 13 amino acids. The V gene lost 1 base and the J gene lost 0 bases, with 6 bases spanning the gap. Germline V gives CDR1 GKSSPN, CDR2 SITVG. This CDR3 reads CAWSPRANTEVFF. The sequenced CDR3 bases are TGTGCCTGGAGTCCCCGGGCAAACACAGAAGTCTTC.

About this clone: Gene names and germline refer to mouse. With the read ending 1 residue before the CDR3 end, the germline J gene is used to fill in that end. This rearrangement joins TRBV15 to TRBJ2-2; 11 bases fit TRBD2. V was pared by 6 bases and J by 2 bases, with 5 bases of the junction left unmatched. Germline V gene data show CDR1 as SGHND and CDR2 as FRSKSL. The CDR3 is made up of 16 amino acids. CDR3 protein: CASSLGTGGNTGQLYF. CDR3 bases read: TGTGCCAGCAGCCTCGGGACTGGGGGCAACACCGGGCAGCTCTAC. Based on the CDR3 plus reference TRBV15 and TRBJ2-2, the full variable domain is DAGVTQTPRHEVAEKGQTIILKCEPVSGHNDLFWYRQTKIQGLELLSYFRSKSLMEDGGAFKDRFKAEMLNSSFSTLKIQPTEPKDSAVYLCASSLGTGGNTGQLYFGEGSKLTVL.